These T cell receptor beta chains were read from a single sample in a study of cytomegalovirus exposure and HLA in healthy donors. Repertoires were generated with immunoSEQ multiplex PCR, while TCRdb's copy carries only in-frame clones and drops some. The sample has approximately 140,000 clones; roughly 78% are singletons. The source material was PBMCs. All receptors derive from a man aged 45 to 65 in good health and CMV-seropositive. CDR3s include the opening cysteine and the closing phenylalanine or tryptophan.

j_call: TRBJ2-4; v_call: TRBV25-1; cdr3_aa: CASSESDRAYF
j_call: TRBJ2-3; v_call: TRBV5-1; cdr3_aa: CASSSLGDTDTQYF
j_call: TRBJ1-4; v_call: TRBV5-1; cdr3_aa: CASRTTGGGREKLFF
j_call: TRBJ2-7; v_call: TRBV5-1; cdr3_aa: CASSLAFDRTSLYEQYF
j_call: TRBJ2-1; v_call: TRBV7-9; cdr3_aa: CSSSEGLADYNEQFF
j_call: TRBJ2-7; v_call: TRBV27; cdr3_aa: CASSPAFGRALVEQYF
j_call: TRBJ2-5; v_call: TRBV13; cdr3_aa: CASSSRWTRSQETQYF
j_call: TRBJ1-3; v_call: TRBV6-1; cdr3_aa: CASSISGNTIYF
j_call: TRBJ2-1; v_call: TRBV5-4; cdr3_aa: CASSPHATGYAYNEQFF
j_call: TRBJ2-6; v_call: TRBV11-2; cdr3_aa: CASRRATGGLVGANVLTF
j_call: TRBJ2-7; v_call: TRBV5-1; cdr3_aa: CASSSRGDEQYF
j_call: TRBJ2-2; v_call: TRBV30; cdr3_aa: CAWSVGTSSLAGELFF
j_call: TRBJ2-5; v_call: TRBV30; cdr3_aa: CAWSPTGGGETQYF
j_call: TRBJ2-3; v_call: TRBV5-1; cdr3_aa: CASSFSGTSTDTQYF
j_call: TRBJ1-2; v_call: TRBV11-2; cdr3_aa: CASSVRDREDSGYTF
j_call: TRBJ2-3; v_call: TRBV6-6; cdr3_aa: CASQARLTDTQYF
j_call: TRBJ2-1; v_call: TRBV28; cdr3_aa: CASSPQTSGGPTYNEQFF
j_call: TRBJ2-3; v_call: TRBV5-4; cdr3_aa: CASSPSGATDTQYF
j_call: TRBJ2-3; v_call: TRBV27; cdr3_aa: CASSFIAGGTDTQYF
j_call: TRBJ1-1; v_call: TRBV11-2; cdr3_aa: CASSLTGGTNTEAFF
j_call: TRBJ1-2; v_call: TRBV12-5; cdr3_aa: CASGFGDRGEIGYTF
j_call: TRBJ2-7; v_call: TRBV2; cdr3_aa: CASSNIVGPGSSYEQYF
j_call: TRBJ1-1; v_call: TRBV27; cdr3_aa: CASSSLPDGGTEAFF
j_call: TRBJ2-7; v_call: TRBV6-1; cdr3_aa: CASSGGRGGNAYEQYF
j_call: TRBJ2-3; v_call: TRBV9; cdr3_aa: CASSEQDSTWDTQYF
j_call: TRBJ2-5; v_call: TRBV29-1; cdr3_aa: CSAFPGGETQYF
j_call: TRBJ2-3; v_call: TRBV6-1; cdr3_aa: CASSGEGTSTDTQYF
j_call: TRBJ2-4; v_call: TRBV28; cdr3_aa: CASSLSPGQGGKNIQYF
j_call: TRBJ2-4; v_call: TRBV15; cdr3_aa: CATSRIGSELAKNIQYF
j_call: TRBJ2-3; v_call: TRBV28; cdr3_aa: CASSLASPSTDTQYF
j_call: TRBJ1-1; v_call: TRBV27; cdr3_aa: CASSQGRLNTEAFF
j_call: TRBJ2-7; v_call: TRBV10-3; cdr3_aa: CAISAQGHEQYF
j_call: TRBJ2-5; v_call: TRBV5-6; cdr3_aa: CASSSIIAGDETQYF
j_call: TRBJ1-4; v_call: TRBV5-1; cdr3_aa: CASSLTGTGSSTTNEKLFF
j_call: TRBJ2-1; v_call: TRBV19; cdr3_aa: CASSPTRGNEQFF
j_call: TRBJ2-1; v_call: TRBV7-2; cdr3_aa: CASSIGLIYNEQFF
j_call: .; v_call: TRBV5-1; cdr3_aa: CASSLHRGPYEQYF
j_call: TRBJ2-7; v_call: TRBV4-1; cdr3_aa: CASSQDRPGTGSSYEQYF
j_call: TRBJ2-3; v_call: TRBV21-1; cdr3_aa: CASSKGQGPTDTQYF
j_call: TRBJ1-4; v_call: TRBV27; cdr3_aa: CASLGQGGKLFF
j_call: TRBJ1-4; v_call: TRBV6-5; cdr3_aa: CASSVGGNLNEKLFF
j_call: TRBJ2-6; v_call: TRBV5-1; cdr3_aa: CASSLDQSGTSGRPGANVLTF
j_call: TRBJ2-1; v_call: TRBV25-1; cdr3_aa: CASSVTTGTSYNEQFF
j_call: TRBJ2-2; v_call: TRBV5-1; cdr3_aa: CASSLATGTNTGELFF
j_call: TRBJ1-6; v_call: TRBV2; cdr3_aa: CASGQGSPLHF
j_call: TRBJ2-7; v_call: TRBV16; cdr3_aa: CASSQSTSGYEQYF